These 12 T cell receptor beta chains were sequenced from one sample in a study of shared clonotypes between healthy human individuals. Repertoires were generated with immunoSEQ multiplex PCR, while TCRdb's copy carries only in-frame clones and drops some. The data contain roughly 1,000,000 clones, roughly 74% of them singletons. The material sequenced was memory CD4+ T cells from PBMCs. Subset reported: CD45RA-negative fraction. All receptors derive from a man aged 18-30 years in good health. Some clones in this sample may be carry-over from other donors' samples.

V gene TRBV14 combines with J gene TRBJ2-7; D remains ambiguous. CDR3 length: 15 amino acids. The ends were cut back, 2 bases at V and 2 bases at J, with 13 bases in the middle. From germline, CDR1 is SGHDN and CDR2 FVKESK. CDR3 nucleotides: TGTGCCAGCAGCCAACTCAAAGGGCCAACCTACGAGCAGTACTTC. Its translation: CASSQLKGPTYEQYF.

The chain links TRBV27 to TRBJ2-7; 7 bases line up with TRBD1. Germline loops: CDR1 MNHEY, CDR2 SMNVEV (reference sequence). The J segment lost 2 bases and the V segment lost 8 bases, leaving 6 bases of the junction unmatched. This CDR3 comprises 13 residues. CDR3 in amino acids: CASQQGLTYEQYF. Written as DNA, the CDR3 is TGTGCCAGCCAACAGGGGCTTACCTACGAGCAGTACTTC.

Remarks on this clone: Other DNA sequences from this sample encode an identical CDR3 as well. The chain joins TRBV4-2 to TRBJ2-7; 7 nucleotides match TRBD2. CDR3 length: 16 residues. Germline V gene sequence: CDR1 LGHNA, CDR2 YNFKEQ. With V trimmed by 1 base and J by 4 bases, 10 bases remained unmatched. The CDR3 bases are TGTGCCAGCAGCCAAGTGTTGGCTAGCGGTCTTTACGAGCAGTACTTC. Protein: CASSQVLASGLYEQYF.

In regard to this clone: Other DNA sequences in the same sample also yield this CDR3. The chain carries TRBV19 and TRBJ2-1; D is ambiguous. Germline CDR1 reads LNHDA; CDR2 reads SQIVND (reference sequence). There are 13 residues in the CDR3. V lost 4 bases and J 2 bases, leaving 6 bases between the germline ends. In nucleotides, the CDR3 is TGTGCCAGTAGTAGTTCGGCCTACAATGAGCAGTTCTTC. This sequence encodes CASSSSAYNEQFF.

The chain is built from TRBV6-5 and TRBJ2-7; D unclear. CDR1 MNHEY and CDR2 SVGAGI come from the germline V gene. The CDR3 has 14 residues. Trimming pared 3 bases from V and 0 bases from J, leaving 9 bases between. The CDR3 region is CASSYYGSSYEQYF. The CDR3 nucleotides read TGTGCCAGCAGTTATTACGGAAGCTCCTACGAGCAGTACTTC.

The rearrangement uses TRBV19 and TRBJ1-5; 8 bases are a match to TRBD1. V shed 5 bases and J 7 bases; nucleotides not matched to a gene: 10. This CDR3 contains 15 residues. The germline gives CDR1 LNHDA, CDR2 SQIVND (reference sequence). CDR3 nucleotides: TGTGCCAGTAGTCCGACAGGGGTAAGGGGGCAGCCCCAGCATTTT. Residues: CASSPTGVRGQPQHF. Together with reference TRBV19 and TRBJ1-5, the CDR3 gives the full variable domain: DGGITQSPKYLFRKEGQNVTLSCEQNLNHDAMYWYRQDPGQGLRLIYYSQIVNDFQKGDIAEGYSVSREKKESFPLTVTSAQKNPTAFYLCASSPTGVRGQPQHFGDGTRLSIL.

The J gene is TRBJ2-7, the V gene TRBV18; TRBD1 aligns across 8 bases. V gave up 3 bases and J gave up 6 bases; unmatched junction bases: 7. Per germline, CDR1 KGHSH and CDR2 LQKENI. This CDR3 has 14 amino acids. This CDR3 is CASSPSQGAGEQYF. DNA for the CDR3: TGTGCCAGCTCACCCTCCCAGGGGGCTGGCGAGCAGTACTTC. The full variable domain, rest sourced from reference TRBV18 and TRBJ2-7, is NAGVMQNPRHLVRRRGQEARLRCSPMKGHSHVYWYRQLPEEGLKFMVYLQKENIIDESGMPKERFSAEFPKEGPSILRIQQVVRGDSAAYFCASSPSQGAGEQYFGPGTRLTVT.

Regarding this clone: Other DNA sequences within the sample encode an identical CDR3. This chain uses TRBV28 with TRBJ2-1, with a weak D call TRBD2 (5 bases). This CDR3 region has 13 residues. The germline V gene has CDR1 MDHEN and CDR2 SYDVKM. The V end was cut by 5 bases, the J end by 9 bases, with 14 bases between. DNA for the CDR3: TGTGCCAGCAGTCCCCTAGCCCCGGGTGAGCAGTTCTTC. The encoded protein is CASSPLAPGEQFF.

The rearrangement joins TRBV5-1 to TRBJ1-4, with TRBD1 matching over 8 bases. The ends lost 0 bases at V and 8 bases at J; junction bases unmatched: 12. CDR3 size: 17 residues. Germline CDR1 is SGHRS and CDR2 is YFSETQ. In DNA, the CDR3 is TGCGCCAGCAGCTTGGAGACAGGGGCCCGTTTTTCCGAAAAACTGTTTTTT. Protein product: CASSLETGARFSEKLFF.

The V call is TRBV4-2, the J call TRBJ1-2, with TRBD1 matching 9 bases. J lost 8 bases, V lost 4 bases, and 8 bases had no gene match. Per germline, CDR1 LGHNA and CDR2 YNFKEQ. The CDR3 contains 14 residues. The CDR3 DNA follows: TGTGCCAGCAGCCGACAGGGGGATGGCGAAGGCTACACCTTC. This translates into CASSRQGDGEGYTF.

Turning to this clone: The same CDR3 can be traced to other DNA sequences in this sample. The chain couples TRBV29-1 to TRBJ2-7; 7 bases line up with TRBD1. CDR3 length: 13 residues. Germline values: CDR1 SQVTM, CDR2 ANQGSEA. V lost 5 bases and J lost 2; bases outside the gene matches: 6. The CDR3 protein is CSVSGTVTYEQYF. Written as DNA, the CDR3 is TGCAGCGTTTCCGGGACAGTTACCTACGAGCAGTACTTC.

The chain links TRBV11-3 to TRBJ2-3; 14 nucleotides agree with TRBD2. The CDR3 length is 17 residues. Trimming at V came to 5 bases and at J to 1 base, leaving 5 bases not matched to a gene. The germline V gene encodes CDR1 SGHNT and CDR2 YENEEA. CDR3 nucleotides: TGTGCCAGCAGCCCCGGGACTAGCGGGAGCCGCACAGATACGCAGTATTTT. It encodes CASSPGTSGSRTDTQYF.